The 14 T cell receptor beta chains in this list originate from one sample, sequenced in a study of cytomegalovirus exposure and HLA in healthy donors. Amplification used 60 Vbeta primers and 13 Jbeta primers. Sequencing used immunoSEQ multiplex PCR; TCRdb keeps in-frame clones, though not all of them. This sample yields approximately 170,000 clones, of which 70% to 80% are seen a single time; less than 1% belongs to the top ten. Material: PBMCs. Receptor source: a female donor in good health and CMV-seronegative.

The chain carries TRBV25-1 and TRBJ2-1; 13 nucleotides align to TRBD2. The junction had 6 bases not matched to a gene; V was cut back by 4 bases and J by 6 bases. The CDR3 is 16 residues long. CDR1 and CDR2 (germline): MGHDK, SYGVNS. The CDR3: CASSATSGRAPNEQFF. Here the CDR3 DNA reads TGTGCCAGCAGTGCAACTAGCGGGAGGGCCCCCAATGAGCAGTTCTTC.

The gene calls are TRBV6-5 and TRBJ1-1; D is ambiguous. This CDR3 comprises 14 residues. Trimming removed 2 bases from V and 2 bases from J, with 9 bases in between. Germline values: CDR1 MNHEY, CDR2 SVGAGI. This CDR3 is CASSYVGSNTEAFF. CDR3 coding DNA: TGTGCCAGCAGTTACGTGGGCAGTAACACTGAAGCTTTCTTT.

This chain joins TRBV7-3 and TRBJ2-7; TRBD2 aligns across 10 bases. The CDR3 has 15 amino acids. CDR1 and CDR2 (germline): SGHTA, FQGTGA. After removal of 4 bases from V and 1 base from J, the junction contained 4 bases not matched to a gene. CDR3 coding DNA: TGTGCCAGCAGCTCCGGACTAGCGGCATCCTACGAGCAGTACTTC. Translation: CASSSGLAASYEQYF.

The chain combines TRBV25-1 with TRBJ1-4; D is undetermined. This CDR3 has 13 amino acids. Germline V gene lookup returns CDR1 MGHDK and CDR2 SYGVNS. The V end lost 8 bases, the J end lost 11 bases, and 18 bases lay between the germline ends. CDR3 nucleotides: TGTGCCAGCCGAGCGCACGACCGTAACAAACTGTTTTTT. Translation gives CASRAHDRNKLFF.

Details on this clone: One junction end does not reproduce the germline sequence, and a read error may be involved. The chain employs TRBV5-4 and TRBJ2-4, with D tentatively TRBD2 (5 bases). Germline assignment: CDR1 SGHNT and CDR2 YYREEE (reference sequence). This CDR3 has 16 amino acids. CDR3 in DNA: TGTGCCAGCAGCTTGGGGGCGCCTCTAGCCAAAAACAGTCAGTACTTC. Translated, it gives CASSLGAPLAKNSQYF.

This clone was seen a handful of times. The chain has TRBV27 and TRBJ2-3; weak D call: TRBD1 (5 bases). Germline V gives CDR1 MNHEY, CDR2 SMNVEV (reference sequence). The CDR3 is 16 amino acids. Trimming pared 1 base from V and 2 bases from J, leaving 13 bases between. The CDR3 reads CASSLWGGRATDTQYF. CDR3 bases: TGTGCCAGCAGTTTATGGGGTGGCAGGGCCACAGATACGCAGTATTTT.

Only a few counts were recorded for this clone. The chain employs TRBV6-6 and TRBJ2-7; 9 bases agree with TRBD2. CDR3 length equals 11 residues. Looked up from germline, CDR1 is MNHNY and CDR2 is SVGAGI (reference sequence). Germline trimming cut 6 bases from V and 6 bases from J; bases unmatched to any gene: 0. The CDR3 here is CASRREGEQYF. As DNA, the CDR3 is TGTGCCAGCAGGCGGGAGGGCGAGCAGTACTTC.

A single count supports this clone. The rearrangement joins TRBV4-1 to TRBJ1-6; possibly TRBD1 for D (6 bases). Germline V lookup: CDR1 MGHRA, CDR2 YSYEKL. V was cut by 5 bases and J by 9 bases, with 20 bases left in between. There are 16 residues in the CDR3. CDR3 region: CASSTSPQGFSSPLHF. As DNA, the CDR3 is TGCGCCAGCAGCACCTCCCCACAGGGTTTTAGTTCACCCCTCCACTTT.

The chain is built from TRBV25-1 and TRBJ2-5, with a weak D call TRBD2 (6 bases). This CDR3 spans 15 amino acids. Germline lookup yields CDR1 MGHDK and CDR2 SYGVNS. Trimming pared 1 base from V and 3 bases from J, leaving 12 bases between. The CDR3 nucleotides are TGTGCCAGCAGTGAATCCGGGGGAGGTAAAGAGACCCAGTACTTC. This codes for CASSESGGGKETQYF. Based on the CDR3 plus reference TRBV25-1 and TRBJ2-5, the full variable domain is EADIYQTPRYLVIGTGKKITLECSQTMGHDKMYWYQQDPGMELHLIHYSYGVNSTEKGDLSSESTVSRIRTEHFPLTLESARPSHTSQYLCASSESGGGKETQYFGPGTRLLVL.

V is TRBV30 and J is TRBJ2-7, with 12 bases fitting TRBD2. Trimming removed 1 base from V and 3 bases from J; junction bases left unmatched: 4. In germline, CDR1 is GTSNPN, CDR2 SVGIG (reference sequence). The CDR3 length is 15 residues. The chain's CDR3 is CAWSAGLAGLYEQYF. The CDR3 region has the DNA TGTGCCTGGAGTGCGGGACTAGCGGGCCTCTACGAGCAGTACTTC.

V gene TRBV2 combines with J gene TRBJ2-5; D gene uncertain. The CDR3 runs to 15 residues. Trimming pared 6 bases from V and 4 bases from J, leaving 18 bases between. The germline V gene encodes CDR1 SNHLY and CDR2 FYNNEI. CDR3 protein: CASSVTQPSRETQYF. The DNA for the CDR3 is TGTGCCAGCAGCGTAACTCAGCCTAGTCGAGAGACCCAGTACTTC.

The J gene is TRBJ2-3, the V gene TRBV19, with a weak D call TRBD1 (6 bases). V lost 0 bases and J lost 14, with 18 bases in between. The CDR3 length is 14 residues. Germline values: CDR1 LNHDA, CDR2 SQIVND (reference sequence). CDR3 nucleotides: TGTGCCAGTAGTATAGATCACTCAAAGGGGGACCCGTATTTT. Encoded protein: CASSIDHSKGDPYF.

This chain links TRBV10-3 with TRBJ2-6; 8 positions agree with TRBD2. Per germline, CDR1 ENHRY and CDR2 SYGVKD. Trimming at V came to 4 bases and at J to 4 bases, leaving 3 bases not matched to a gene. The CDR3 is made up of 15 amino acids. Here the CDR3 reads CAISGAGGGANVLTF. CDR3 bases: TGTGCCATCAGTGGGGCGGGAGGCGGGGCCAACGTCCTGACTTTC.

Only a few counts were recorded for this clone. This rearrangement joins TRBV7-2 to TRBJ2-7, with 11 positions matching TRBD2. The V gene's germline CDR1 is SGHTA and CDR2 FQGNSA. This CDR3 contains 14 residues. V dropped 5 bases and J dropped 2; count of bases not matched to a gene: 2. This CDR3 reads CASSRTSGPYEQYF. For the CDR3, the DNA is TGTGCCAGCAGCCGGACTAGCGGGCCCTACGAGCAGTACTTC.